The present TCR beta chain was sequenced within a study of cytomegalovirus exposure and HLA in healthy donors. Data came from immunoSEQ multiplex PCR; TCRdb stores just in-frame clones and leaves some out. The sample has about 150,000 clones, roughly 84% seen once. Findings and caveats of the study: The study labeled fewer than 200 TCR beta chains cytomegalovirus-associated. Through in vitro validation, three CMV-associated chains were shown to be specific for CMV antigens.

The V and J ends lost 3 bases and 0 bases, in that order; junction bases with no gene match: 3. The germline gives CDR1 SGHAT, CDR2 FQNNGV. The CDR3 consists of 16 residues. As to this clone: Its antigen remains unknown.

This chain joins TRBV11-2 and TRBJ2-7; 12 bases map to TRBD2. The sequence was collected from a human donor in good health. The material sequenced was PBMCs. The CDR3 is CASSLTSGGSSYEQYF. DNA of the CDR3: TGTGCCAGCAGCTTGACTAGCGGGGGTAGCTCCTACGAGCAGTACTTC.